The following is a T cell receptor (beta chain) sequence with its context. The sample belongs to a study of T-cell memory formation after mild COVID-19. Study-wide context: Largely donor-specific TCR clusters were found.

V lost 1 base and J 7 bases, leaving 8 bases between the germline ends. The V gene's germline CDR1 is LGHNA and CDR2 YSLEER. The CDR3 sequence is 13 residues long. TCRdb itself ran the 5' RACE reads through MiXCR, one entry per CDR3 protein. The repertoire consists of roughly 340,000 distinct CDR3 sequences, with 20% occurring once and the leading ten covering roughly 23%. This receptor was taken from a man between 18 and 29 years old who had mild COVID-19 (a few samples of this study predate the infection). Cell type and time point are not known. The sequenced material came from PBMCs or a T cell subset sorted from them (not recorded which). The gene calls are TRBV4-3 and TRBJ2-4; D perhaps matches TRBD1 (7 bases). The CDR3 loop is CASSQAGGNIQYF. For the CDR3, the DNA is TGCGCCAGCAGCCAAGCAGGGGGGAACATTCAGTACTTC.